The present T cell receptor (beta chain) was sequenced within a study of blood T cell repertoires in COVID-19. Only in-frame clones appear in the TCRdb table, and some are missing; sequencing was by immunoSEQ multiplex PCR. This sample has 140,000 to 150,000 clones, with less than 90% found just once. The table lists this clone with a few counts. Germline values: CDR1 MNHEY, CDR2 SMNVEV (reference sequence). CDR3 length: 16 residues. The germline V and J ends were trimmed by 4 bases and 0 bases, with 14 bases remaining between them. V is TRBV27 and J is TRBJ2-3, with a weak D call TRBD2 (6 bases). The source material was PBMCs or T cells enriched from blood (not recorded which). The sequence came from a woman aged 45-65 years who had been exposed to COVID-19. The CDR3 spells CASSSLGGTSTDTQYF. The CDR3 nucleotides read TGTGCCAGCAGTTCCTTGGGGGGAACTAGCACAGATACGCAGTATTTT.